This paragraph reports one T cell receptor beta chain. Antigen specificity is unknown. This entry belongs to a study of beta chain features in type 1 diabetes. V lost 5 bases to trimming and J lost 5 bases, with 10 bases between them. Looked up from germline, CDR1 is SGHTS and CDR2 is YDEGEE. This CDR3 region has 12 residues. Study-level results: Insertion counts at VDJ junctions were lower in type 1 diabetes patients, who also showed more deletions there. For Type 1 diabetes patients, all four CD4+ subsets carried TCRB CDR3s that were moderately but significantly shorter. Within patients, naive, central memory and Treg TCRB repertoires seemed more similar than within healthy donors.

Per donor, one heparinised blood draw averaged around 120 mL. Reverse transcribing all isolated RNA meant expressed TCRB transcripts were sequenced. Sequencing used immunoSEQ multiplex PCR; TCRdb keeps in-frame clones, though not all of them. The sample records approximately 17,000 clones, less than 85% being singletons. Sequencing was done on a sample of stem cell memory CD4+ T cells from blood. The TCR comes from a man aged 30-40 years with type 1 diabetes. The chain uses TRBV5-8 and TRBJ2-5; D gene uncertain. This chain's CDR3 is CASSPGWETQYF. The CDR3 DNA follows: TGTGCCAGCAGTCCCGGTTGGGAGACCCAGTACTTC.